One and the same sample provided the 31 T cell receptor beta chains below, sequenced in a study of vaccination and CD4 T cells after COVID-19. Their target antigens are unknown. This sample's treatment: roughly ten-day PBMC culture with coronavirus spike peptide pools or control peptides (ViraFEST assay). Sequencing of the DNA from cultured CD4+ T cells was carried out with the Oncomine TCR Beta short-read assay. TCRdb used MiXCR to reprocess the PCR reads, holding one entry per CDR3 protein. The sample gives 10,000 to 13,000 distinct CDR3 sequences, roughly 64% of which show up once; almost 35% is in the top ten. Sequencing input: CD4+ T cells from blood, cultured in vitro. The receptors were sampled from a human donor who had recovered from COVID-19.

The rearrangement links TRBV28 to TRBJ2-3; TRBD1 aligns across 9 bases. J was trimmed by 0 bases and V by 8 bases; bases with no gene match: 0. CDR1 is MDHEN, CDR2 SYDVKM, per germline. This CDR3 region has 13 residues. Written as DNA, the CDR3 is TGTGCCAGCGGACAGGGGAGCACAGATACGCAGTATTTT. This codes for CASGQGSTDTQYF.

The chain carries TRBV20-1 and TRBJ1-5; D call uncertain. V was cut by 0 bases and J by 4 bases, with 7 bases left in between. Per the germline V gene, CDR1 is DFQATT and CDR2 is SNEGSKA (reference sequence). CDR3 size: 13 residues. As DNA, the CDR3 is TGCAGTGCTAGAGAGAGATTTAATCAGCCCCAGCATTTT. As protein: CSARERFNQPQHF.

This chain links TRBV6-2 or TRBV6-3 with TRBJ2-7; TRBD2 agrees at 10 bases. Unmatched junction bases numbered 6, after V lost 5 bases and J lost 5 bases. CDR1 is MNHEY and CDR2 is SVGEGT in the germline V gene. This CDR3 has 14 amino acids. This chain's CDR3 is CASSLSGRSHEQYF. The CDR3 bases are TGTGCCAGCAGTCTTAGCGGGAGGTCTCACGAGCAGTACTTC.

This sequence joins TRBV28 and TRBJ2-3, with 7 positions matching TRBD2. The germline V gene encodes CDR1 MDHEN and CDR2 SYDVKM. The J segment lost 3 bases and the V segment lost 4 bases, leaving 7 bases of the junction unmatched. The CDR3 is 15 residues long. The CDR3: CASSSPGLRTDTQYF. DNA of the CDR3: TGTGCCAGCAGTTCACCGGGACTACGTACAGATACGCAGTATTTT.

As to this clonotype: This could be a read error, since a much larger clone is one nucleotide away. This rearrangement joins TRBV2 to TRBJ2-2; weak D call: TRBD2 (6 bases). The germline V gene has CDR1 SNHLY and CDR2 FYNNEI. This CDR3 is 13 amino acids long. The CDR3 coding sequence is TGTGCCAGCAGTGAAGGCGGGACCGGGAAGCTGTTTTTT. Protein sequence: CASSEGGTGKLFF.

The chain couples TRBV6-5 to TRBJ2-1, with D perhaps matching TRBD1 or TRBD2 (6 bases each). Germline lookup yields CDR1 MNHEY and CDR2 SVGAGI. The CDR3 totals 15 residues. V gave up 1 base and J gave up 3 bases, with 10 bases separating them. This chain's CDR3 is CASSYLGGNYNEQFF. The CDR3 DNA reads TGTGCCAGCAGTTACTTGGGGGGCAACTACAATGAGCAGTTCTTC.

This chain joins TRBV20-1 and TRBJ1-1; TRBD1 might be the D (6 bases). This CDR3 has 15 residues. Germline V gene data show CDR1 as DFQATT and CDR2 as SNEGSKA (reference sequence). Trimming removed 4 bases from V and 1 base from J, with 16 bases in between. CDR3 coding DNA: TGCAGTGCTAAAGGGGGGGGAAACAAGAACACTGAAGCTTTCTTT. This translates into CSAKGGGNKNTEAFF.

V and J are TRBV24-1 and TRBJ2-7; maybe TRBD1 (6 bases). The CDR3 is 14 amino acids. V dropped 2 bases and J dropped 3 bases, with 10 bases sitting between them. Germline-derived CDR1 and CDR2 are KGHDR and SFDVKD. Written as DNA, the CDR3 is TGTGCCACCAGTGATTCGGACAGAAGCTACGAGCAGTACTTC. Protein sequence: CATSDSDRSYEQYF.

CDR3 bases: TGTGCCATCAGTGATGATTGGACTAGCGGCACAGATACGCAGTATTTT. This codes for CAISDDWTSGTDTQYF. The chain has TRBV10-3 and TRBJ2-3; 9 positions agree with TRBD2. Germline V gene sequence: CDR1 ENHRY, CDR2 SYGVKD. This CDR3 contains 16 residues. V shed 3 bases and J 1 base; nucleotides not matched to a gene: 5.

This CDR3 reads CASSLGSSYNEQFF. DNA of the CDR3: TGTGCCAGCAGCCTCGGGAGCTCCTACAATGAGCAGTTCTTC. This sequence joins TRBV7-2 and TRBJ2-1; D is perhaps TRBD2 (6 bases). In germline, CDR1 is SGHTA, CDR2 FQGNSA. CDR3 length: 14 amino acids. V dropped 5 bases and J dropped 0 bases, with 8 bases sitting between them.

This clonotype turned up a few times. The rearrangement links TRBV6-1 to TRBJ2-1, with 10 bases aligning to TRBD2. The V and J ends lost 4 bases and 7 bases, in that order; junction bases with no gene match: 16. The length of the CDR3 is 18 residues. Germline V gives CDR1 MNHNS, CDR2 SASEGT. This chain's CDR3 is CASSGGGLTSGIWNEQFF. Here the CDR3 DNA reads TGTGCCAGCAGTGGAGGAGGGCTTACTAGCGGGATATGGAATGAGCAGTTCTTC.

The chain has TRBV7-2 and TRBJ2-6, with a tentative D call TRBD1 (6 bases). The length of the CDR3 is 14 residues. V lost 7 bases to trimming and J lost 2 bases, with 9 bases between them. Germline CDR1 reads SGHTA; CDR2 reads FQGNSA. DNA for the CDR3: TGTGCCAGCAAACCAGGGGCTGGGGCCAACGTCCTGACTTTC. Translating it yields CASKPGAGANVLTF.

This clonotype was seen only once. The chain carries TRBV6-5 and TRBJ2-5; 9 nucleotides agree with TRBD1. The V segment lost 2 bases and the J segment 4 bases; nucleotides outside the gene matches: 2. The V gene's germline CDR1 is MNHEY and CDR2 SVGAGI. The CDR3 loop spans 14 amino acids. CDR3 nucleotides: TGTGCCAGCAGTTACGTGGGACAGGGAGAGACCCAGTACTTC. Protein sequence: CASSYVGQGETQYF.

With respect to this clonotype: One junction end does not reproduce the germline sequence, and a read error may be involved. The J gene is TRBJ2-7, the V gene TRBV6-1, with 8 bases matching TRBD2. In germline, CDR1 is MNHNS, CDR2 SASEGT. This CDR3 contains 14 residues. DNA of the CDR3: TGTGCCATCAGTGACGAGGGACTAGTTTCCGAGCAGTACTTC. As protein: CAISDEGLVSEQYF.

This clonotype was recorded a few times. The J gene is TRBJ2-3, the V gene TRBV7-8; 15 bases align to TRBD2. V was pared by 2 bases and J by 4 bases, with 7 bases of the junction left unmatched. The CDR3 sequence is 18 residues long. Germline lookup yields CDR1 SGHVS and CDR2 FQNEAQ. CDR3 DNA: TGTGCCAGCAGCTTACGGACTAGCGGGGGGGCCATCGCAGATACGCAGTATTTT. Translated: CASSLRTSGGAIADTQYF.

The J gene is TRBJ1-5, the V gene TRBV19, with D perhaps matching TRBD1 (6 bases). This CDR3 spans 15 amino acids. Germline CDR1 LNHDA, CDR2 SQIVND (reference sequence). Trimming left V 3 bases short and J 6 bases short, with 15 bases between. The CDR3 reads CASSMGLRGSQPQHF. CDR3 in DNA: TGTGCCAGTAGTATGGGTCTGAGGGGGAGTCAGCCCCAGCATTTT.

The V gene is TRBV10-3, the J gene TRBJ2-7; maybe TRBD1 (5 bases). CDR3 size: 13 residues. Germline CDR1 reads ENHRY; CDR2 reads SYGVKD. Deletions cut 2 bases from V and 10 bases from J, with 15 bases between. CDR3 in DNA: TGTGCCATCAGTGAGACAGACAGTATACTCCAGTACTTC. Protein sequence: CAISETDSILQYF.

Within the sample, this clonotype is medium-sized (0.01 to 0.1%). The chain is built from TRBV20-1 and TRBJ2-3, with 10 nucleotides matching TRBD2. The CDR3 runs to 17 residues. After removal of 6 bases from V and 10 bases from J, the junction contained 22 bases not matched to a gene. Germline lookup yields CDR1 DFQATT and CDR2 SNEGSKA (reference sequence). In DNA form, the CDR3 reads TGCAGTGCCAGAAAACCCGGACTAGCGGCCTTGCTTAAGGCGCAGTATTTT. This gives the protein CSARKPGLAALLKAQYF.

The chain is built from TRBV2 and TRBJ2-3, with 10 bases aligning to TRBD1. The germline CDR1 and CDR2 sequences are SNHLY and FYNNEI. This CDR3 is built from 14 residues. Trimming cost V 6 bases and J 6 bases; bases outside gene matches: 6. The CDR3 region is CASSADRGRDTQYF. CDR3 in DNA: TGTGCCAGCAGCGCGGACAGGGGGAGGGATACGCAGTATTTT.

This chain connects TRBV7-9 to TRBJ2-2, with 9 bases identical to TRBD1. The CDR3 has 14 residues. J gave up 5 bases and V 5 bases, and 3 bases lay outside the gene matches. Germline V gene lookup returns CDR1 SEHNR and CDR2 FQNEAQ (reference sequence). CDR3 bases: TGTGCCAGCAGCGAGGACAGGGGAACCGGGGAGCTGTTTTTT. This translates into CASSEDRGTGELFF.

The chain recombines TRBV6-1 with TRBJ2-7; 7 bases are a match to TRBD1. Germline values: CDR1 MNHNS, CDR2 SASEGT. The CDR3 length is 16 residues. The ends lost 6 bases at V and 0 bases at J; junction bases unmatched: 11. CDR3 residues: CASRGGRGTTSYEQYF. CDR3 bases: TGTGCCAGCAGAGGGGGCCGAGGAACTACCTCCTACGAGCAGTACTTC.

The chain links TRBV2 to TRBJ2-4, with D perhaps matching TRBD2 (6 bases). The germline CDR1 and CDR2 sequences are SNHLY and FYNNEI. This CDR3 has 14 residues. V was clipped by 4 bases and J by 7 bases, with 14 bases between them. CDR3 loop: CASSVGGRGNIQYF. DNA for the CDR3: TGTGCCAGCAGTGTTGGGGGGAGAGGGAACATTCAGTACTTC. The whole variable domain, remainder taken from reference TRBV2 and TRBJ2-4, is EPEVTQTPSHQVTQMGQEVILRCVPISNHLYFYWYRQILGQKVEFLVSFYNNEISEKSEIFDDQFSVERPDGSNFTLKIRSTKLEDSAMYFCASSVGGRGNIQYFGAGTRLSVL.

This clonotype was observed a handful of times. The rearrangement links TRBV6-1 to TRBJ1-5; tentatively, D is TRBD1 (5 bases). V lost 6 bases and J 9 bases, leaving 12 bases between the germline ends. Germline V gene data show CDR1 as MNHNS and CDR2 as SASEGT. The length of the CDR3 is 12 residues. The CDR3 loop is CASSRGTGPQHF. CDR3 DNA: TGTGCCAGCAGCCGAGGGACCGGGCCCCAGCATTTT.

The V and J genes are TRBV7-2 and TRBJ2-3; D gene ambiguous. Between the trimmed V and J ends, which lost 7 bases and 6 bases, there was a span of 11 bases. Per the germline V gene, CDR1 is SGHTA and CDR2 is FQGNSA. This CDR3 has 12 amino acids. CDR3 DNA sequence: TGTGCCAGCACCCTTGTCATGGATACGCAGTATTTT. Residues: CASTLVMDTQYF.

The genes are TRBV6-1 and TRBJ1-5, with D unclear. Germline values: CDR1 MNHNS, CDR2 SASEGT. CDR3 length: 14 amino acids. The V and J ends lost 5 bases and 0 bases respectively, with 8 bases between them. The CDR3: CASSKTDSNQPQHF. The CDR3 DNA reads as TGTGCCAGCAGTAAAACAGATAGCAATCAGCCCCAGCATTTT.

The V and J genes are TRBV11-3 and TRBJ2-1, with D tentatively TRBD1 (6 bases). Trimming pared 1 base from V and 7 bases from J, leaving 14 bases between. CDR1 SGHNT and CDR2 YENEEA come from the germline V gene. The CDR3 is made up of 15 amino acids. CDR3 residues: CASSLGWYRANEQFF. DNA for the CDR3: TGTGCCAGCAGCTTAGGATGGTACAGGGCGAATGAGCAGTTCTTC.

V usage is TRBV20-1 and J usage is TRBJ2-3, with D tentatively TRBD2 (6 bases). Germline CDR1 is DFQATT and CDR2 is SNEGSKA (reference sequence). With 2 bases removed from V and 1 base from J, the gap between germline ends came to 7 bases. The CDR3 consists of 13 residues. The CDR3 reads CSARSSGTDTQYF. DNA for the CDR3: TGCAGTGCTAGATCTAGCGGCACAGATACGCAGTATTTT.

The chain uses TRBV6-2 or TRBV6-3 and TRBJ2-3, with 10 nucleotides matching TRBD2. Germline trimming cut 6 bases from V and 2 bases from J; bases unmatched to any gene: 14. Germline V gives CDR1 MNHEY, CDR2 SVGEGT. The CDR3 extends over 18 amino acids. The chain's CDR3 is CASRPGMASGRYTDTQYF. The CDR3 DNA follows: TGTGCCAGCAGGCCCGGTATGGCTAGCGGGAGATACACAGATACGCAGTATTTT.

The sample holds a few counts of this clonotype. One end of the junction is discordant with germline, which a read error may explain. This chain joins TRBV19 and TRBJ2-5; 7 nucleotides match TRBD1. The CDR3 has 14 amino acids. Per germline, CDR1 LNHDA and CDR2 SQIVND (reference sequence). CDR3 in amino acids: CASSATGEQGTQYF. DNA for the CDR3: TGTGCCAGTAGTGCTACAGGGGAGCAAGGGACCCAGTACTTC.

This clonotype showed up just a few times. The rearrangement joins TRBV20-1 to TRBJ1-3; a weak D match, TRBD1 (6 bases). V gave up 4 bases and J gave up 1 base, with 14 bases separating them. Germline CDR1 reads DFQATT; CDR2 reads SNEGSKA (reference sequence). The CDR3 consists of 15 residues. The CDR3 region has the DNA TGCAGTGCTATCAATGAACAGGGATCTGGAAACACCATATATTTT. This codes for CSAINEQGSGNTIYF.

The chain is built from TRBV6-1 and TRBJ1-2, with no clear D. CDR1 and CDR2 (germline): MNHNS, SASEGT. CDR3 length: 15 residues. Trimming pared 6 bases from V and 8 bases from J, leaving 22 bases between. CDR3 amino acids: CASSVTLHGPLGYTF. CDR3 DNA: TGTGCCAGCAGCGTGACCTTGCATGGGCCCTTAGGCTACACCTTC.